Listed here are 29 T cell receptor beta chains from one sample, sequenced in a study of CD8+ T cells in alopecia areata. After isolation, RNA underwent reverse transcription to generate cDNA as the sequencing template. Clones were sequenced by immunoSEQ multiplex PCR, and TCRdb holds only the in-frame ones, with some missing. The sample has some 180,000 clones; 50% to 70% are singletons. Sequenced material: CD4+ T cells sorted from blood, taken at week 0. These receptors came from a human donor with alopecia areata.

The genes are TRBV29-1 and TRBJ1-2; maybe TRBD1 (6 bases). This CDR3 has 13 residues. V was trimmed by 5 bases and J by 10 bases, leaving 20 bases between them. From germline, CDR1 is SQVTM and CDR2 ANQGSEA. CDR3 loop: CSVSSRLGGDYTF. The CDR3 DNA sequence: TGCAGCGTTTCTAGTCGACTCGGGGGCGACTACACCTTC.

CDR3 DNA sequence: TGTGCCAGCAGACCCAACAGGGGAGAGGCCCGTGGCTACACCTTC. It codes for CASRPNRGEARGYTF. The rearrangement links TRBV6-1 to TRBJ1-2; 7 nucleotides agree with TRBD1. CDR1 and CDR2 from the germline V gene are MNHNS and SASEGT. The J segment lost 7 bases and the V segment lost 6 bases, leaving 14 bases of the junction unmatched. The CDR3 is made up of 15 amino acids.

This CDR3 is CASSSPGERGETQYF. DNA of the CDR3: TGTGCCAGCAGCTCCCCAGGAGAGCGTGGAGAGACCCAGTACTTC. The chain is built from TRBV5-4 and TRBJ2-5; D gene unclear. The CDR3 is 15 amino acids. Germline V CDR1 and CDR2: SGHNT, YYREEE (reference sequence). V was cut by 3 bases and J by 4 bases, with 16 bases left in between.

For the CDR3, the DNA is TGCGCCAGCAGCCCCGGCAGCTATGGCTACACCTTC. It is translated as CASSPGSYGYTF. The gene calls are TRBV5-1 and TRBJ1-2, with D unresolved. Trimming pared 4 bases from V and 4 bases from J, leaving 8 bases between. Looked up from germline, CDR1 is SGHRS and CDR2 is YFSETQ. The CDR3 consists of 12 residues.

The genes are TRBV29-1 and TRBJ1-4; D is unclear. This CDR3 spans 13 amino acids. CDR1 is SQVTM, CDR2 ANQGSEA, per germline. Trimming removed 5 bases from V and 8 bases from J, with 15 bases in between. The CDR3, as DNA: TGCAGCGTTTTGGCGAGATTCTCCGAAAAACTGTTTTTT. Its translation is CSVLARFSEKLFF.

There are a few counts of this clone. This rearrangement joins TRBV25-1 to TRBJ2-3, with 7 bases identical to TRBD1. This CDR3 region has 16 residues. The germline CDR1 and CDR2 sequences are MGHDK and SYGVNS. V lost 2 bases to trimming and J lost 3 bases; unmatched junction nucleotides: 8. In DNA form, the CDR3 reads TGTGCCAGCAGTGAAGGAGGCAGGGGGTGGACAGATACGCAGTATTTT. This codes for CASSEGGRGWTDTQYF. The variable domain in full, completed from reference TRBV25-1 and TRBJ2-3, reads EADIYQTPRYLVIGTGKKITLECSQTMGHDKMYWYQQDPGMELHLIHYSYGVNSTEKGDLSSESTVSRIRTEHFPLTLESARPSHTSQYLCASSEGGRGWTDTQYFGPGTRLTVL.

V and J are TRBV6-6 and TRBJ1-6, with TRBD1 matching 7 bases. With V trimmed by 5 bases and J by 7 bases, 11 bases remained unmatched. Germline lookup yields CDR1 MNHNY and CDR2 SVGAGI (reference sequence). This CDR3 is 16 amino acids long. The CDR3 DNA follows: TGTGCCAGCAGTACCCCCAGGGGGGGAGGGAATTCACCCCTCCACTTT. Amino acid sequence: CASSTPRGGGNSPLHF.

This clone has a handful of counts. V is TRBV25-1 and J is TRBJ2-3; 9 positions match TRBD1. The CDR3 has 15 amino acids. With V trimmed by 4 bases and J by 5 bases, 7 bases remained unmatched. From germline, CDR1 is MGHDK and CDR2 SYGVNS. CDR3 in amino acids: CASSGGQTGGDTQYF. The CDR3, as DNA: TGTGCCAGCAGTGGGGGGCAGACAGGGGGAGATACGCAGTATTTT.

For this clone: This specimen includes other DNA sequences encoding the same CDR3. This rearrangement joins TRBV4-3 to TRBJ1-1, with D uncertain. Between the trimmed V and J ends, which lost 0 bases and 5 bases, there was a span of 10 bases. This CDR3 has 14 amino acids. The germline V gene has CDR1 LGHNA and CDR2 YSLEER. In nucleotides, the CDR3 is TGCGCCAGCAGCCAAGATCTCCGGGGAACTGAAGCTTTCTTT. Translating it yields CASSQDLRGTEAFF.

This chain joins TRBV2 and TRBJ1-2; 7 positions agree with TRBD1. In germline, CDR1 is SNHLY, CDR2 FYNNEI. This CDR3 spans 11 amino acids. Trimming took 9 bases from V and 8 from J; bases not matched to a gene: 6. In nucleotides, the CDR3 is TGTGCCAGAAGACAGGGAAAAGGCTACACCTTC. Its translation: CARRQGKGYTF.

The J gene is TRBJ1-2, the V gene TRBV20-1; D is unresolved. V was trimmed by 6 bases and J by 5 bases, leaving 10 bases between them. This CDR3 region has 11 residues. Germline V gene lookup returns CDR1 DFQATT and CDR2 SNEGSKA (reference sequence). The CDR3 region is CSARNQYGYTF. Here the CDR3 DNA reads TGCAGTGCCCGAAACCAATATGGCTACACCTTC.

In its sample, this clone was seen once. The chain carries TRBV5-6 and TRBJ2-6; 9 nucleotides line up with TRBD1. The ends lost 5 bases at V and 1 base at J; junction bases unmatched: 10. CDR1 and CDR2 from the germline V gene are SGHDT and YYEEEE. The CDR3 is 18 amino acids. CDR3 amino acids: CASSAGTGSPSGANVLTF. In DNA form, the CDR3 reads TGTGCCAGCAGTGCCGGGACAGGGTCTCCTTCTGGGGCCAACGTCCTGACTTTC.

This clone occurred a few times. This rearrangement joins TRBV30 to TRBJ1-4; D may be TRBD1 (6 bases). The germline CDR1 and CDR2 sequences are GTSNPN and SVGIG (reference sequence). V was cut by 2 bases and J by 8 bases, with 15 bases left in between. The CDR3 consists of 14 residues. CDR3 nucleotide sequence: TGTGCCTGGAGTTCGGAACCGGGACACGAAAAACTGTTTTTT. Its translation is CAWSSEPGHEKLFF.

V is TRBV7-2 and J is TRBJ2-5, with TRBD1 as a possible D gene (7 bases). The CDR3 extends over 16 amino acids. The V gene's germline CDR1 is SGHTA and CDR2 FQGNSA. V lost 5 bases and J 1 base, leaving 17 bases between the germline ends. The CDR3 DNA follows: TGTGCCAGCAGCCTCGGTTGGAGGGGGCTCCAAGAGACCCAGTACTTC. It is translated as CASSLGWRGLQETQYF.

This clone has a count of ten or more. The rearrangement links TRBV9 to TRBJ2-7; D remains ambiguous. Trimming cost V 4 bases and J 5 bases, with 13 bases left between them. Germline loops: CDR1 SGDLS, CDR2 YYNGEE. The CDR3 consists of 13 residues. In nucleotides, the CDR3 is TGTGCCAGCAGCCCCCGAGGTCGCGACGAGCAGTACTTC. This gives the protein CASSPRGRDEQYF.

J is TRBJ2-1 and V is TRBV7-3; TRBD1 aligns across 8 bases. CDR3 size: 12 residues. Germline V gene sequence: CDR1 SGHTA, CDR2 FQGTGA. J was trimmed by 11 bases and V by 5 bases; bases with no gene match: 5. In nucleotides, the CDR3 is TGTGCCAGCAGCGAGGACAGGGAAAAGCAGTTCTTC. Its protein product is CASSEDREKQFF.

The chain uses TRBV4-3 and TRBJ1-5; D not resolved. The V end was cut by 1 base, the J end by 0 bases, with 7 bases between. Germline assignment: CDR1 LGHNA and CDR2 YSLEER. The CDR3 sequence is 15 residues long. The CDR3 DNA follows: TGCGCCAGCAGCCAAGTGAGCTCTAGCAATCAGCCCCAGCATTTT. It specifies CASSQVSSSNQPQHF.

This clone was counted a few times. This chain uses TRBV4-3 with TRBJ2-7; TRBD2 aligns across 12 bases. The CDR3 consists of 14 residues. The germline V gene encodes CDR1 LGHNA and CDR2 YSLEER. The trim removed 2 bases at V and 4 bases at J, leaving 0 bases unmatched. The CDR3 loop reads CASSQTSGGYEQYF. CDR3 nucleotides: TGCGCCAGCAGCCAAACTAGCGGGGGGTACGAGCAGTACTTC.

This chain connects TRBV9 to TRBJ2-6, with D maybe TRBD1 (7 bases). The CDR3 is made up of 18 amino acids. Per germline, CDR1 SGDLS and CDR2 YYNGEE. Trimming removed 4 bases at V and 0 bases at J, with 17 bases between. The chain's CDR3 is CASSPRAGGGSGANVLTF. The CDR3 DNA reads as TGTGCCAGCAGCCCTCGTGCAGGGGGAGGCTCTGGGGCCAACGTCCTGACTTTC.

This chain joins TRBV29-1 and TRBJ1-2; D is unresolved. Trimming cost V 4 bases and J 8 bases, with 11 bases left between them. Looked up from germline, CDR1 is SQVTM and CDR2 is ANQGSEA. This CDR3 is 11 amino acids long. The CDR3 bases are TGCAGCGTTGCGGGAGGCGAGGGCTACACCTTC. The encoded protein is CSVAGGEGYTF. Full variable domain (missing parts from reference TRBV29-1 and TRBJ1-2): SAVISQKPSRDICQRGTSLTIQCQVDSQVTMMFWYRQQPGQSLTLIATANQGSEATYESGFVIDKFPISRPNLTFSTLTVSNMSPEDSSIYLCSVAGGEGYTFGSGTRLTVV.

This chain connects TRBV25-1 to TRBJ2-4, with unresolved D. V was shortened by 4 bases and J by 8 bases, with 15 bases between the two germline ends. The CDR3 sequence is 14 residues long. Germline assignment: CDR1 MGHDK and CDR2 SYGVNS. The CDR3 coding sequence is TGTGCCAGCAGTGGGGTAGGCCGCGGTGACATTCAGTACTTC. It yields the protein CASSGVGRGDIQYF.

The V gene is TRBV19, the J gene TRBJ2-7; D gene unclear. The ends were cut back, 0 bases at V and 4 bases at J, with 10 bases in the middle. CDR1 is LNHDA, CDR2 SQIVND, per germline (reference sequence). This CDR3 has 14 residues. The CDR3: CASSIDPTSYEQYF. DNA of the CDR3: TGTGCCAGTAGTATAGATCCCACATCGTACGAGCAGTACTTC.

In its sample, this clone was seen a few times. The gene calls are TRBV29-1 and TRBJ1-2; a weak D match, TRBD1 (5 bases). CDR3 size: 13 residues. V was clipped by 4 bases and J by 5 bases, with 14 bases between them. Germline CDR1 reads SQVTM; CDR2 reads ANQGSEA. CDR3 in amino acids: CSVARGREYGYTF. CDR3 bases: TGCAGCGTTGCGAGGGGCAGGGAGTATGGCTACACCTTC.

The chain carries TRBV4-3 and TRBJ1-6; weak D call: TRBD1 (5 bases). Trimming stripped 0 bases from V and 9 bases from J, with 15 bases between. The germline V gene has CDR1 LGHNA and CDR2 YSLEER. This CDR3 contains 16 residues. CDR3 protein: CASSQDLGQGVSPLHF. The CDR3 DNA follows: TGCGCCAGCAGCCAAGATCTCGGGCAGGGAGTTTCACCCCTCCACTTT.

This chain joins TRBV5-1 and TRBJ2-7; D call uncertain. The germline CDR1 and CDR2 sequences are SGHRS and YFSETQ. The CDR3 is 15 amino acids. V gave up 0 bases and J gave up 3 bases, with 13 bases separating them. The CDR3 region has the DNA TGCGCCAGCAGCTTGGCTGGACGCCCAAGCTACGAGCAGTACTTC. This translates into CASSLAGRPSYEQYF.

The chain couples TRBV11-3 to TRBJ2-7, with a possible D match to TRBD1 (5 bases). The CDR3 has 15 residues. Trimming left V 3 bases short and J 2 bases short, with 14 bases between. Per germline, CDR1 SGHNT and CDR2 YENEEA. The CDR3, as DNA: TGTGCCAGCAGCTTCGACAGTGCAACGACCTACGAGCAGTACTTC. Translating it yields CASSFDSATTYEQYF. The variable domain in full, completed from reference TRBV11-3 and TRBJ2-7, reads EAGVVQSPRYKIIEKKQPVAFWCNPISGHNTLYWYLQNLGQGPELLIRYENEEAVDDSQLPKDRFSAERLKGVDSTLKIQPAELGDSAVYLCASSFDSATTYEQYFGPGTRLTVT.

This sequence joins TRBV10-3 and TRBJ1-2, with D perhaps matching TRBD1 (5 bases). This CDR3 is built from 16 residues. Germline V lookup: CDR1 ENHRY, CDR2 SYGVKD. V was trimmed by 1 base and J by 4 bases, leaving 16 bases between them. The CDR3 region has the DNA TGTGCCATCAGTGAGTTTGGGGGACCCCCCTTCTATGGCTACACCTTC. Translation: CAISEFGGPPFYGYTF.

This clone was seen a single time. The chain uses TRBV29-1 and TRBJ2-7, with D possibly matching TRBD1 (6 bases). The germline V gene has CDR1 SQVTM and CDR2 ANQGSEA. The CDR3 consists of 13 residues. Trimming cost V 2 bases and J 3 bases, with 11 bases left between them. CDR3 coding DNA: TGCAGCGTTGAAAGGTTAGGGGGCTACGAGCAGTACTTC. Amino acid sequence: CSVERLGGYEQYF.

In its sample, this clone was seen a few times. The chain employs TRBV7-2 and TRBJ2-7; 7 nucleotides agree with TRBD1. The CDR3 totals 16 residues. Germline V gene lookup returns CDR1 SGHTA and CDR2 FQGNSA. J was trimmed by 6 bases and V by 4 bases; bases with no gene match: 15. CDR3 nucleotide sequence: TGTGCCAGCAGCTCCGACGTGCGGACAGGACCCCCCGAGCAGTACTTC. Its protein product is CASSSDVRTGPPEQYF.